This T cell receptor (beta chain) appears in the sequencing data of a study of T-cell memory formation after mild COVID-19. Study details: TCR clustering was largely donor specific.

Using constant-segment primers, 5'RACE produced TCR alpha and TCR beta cDNA libraries carrying sample barcodes and UMIs. TCRdb analysed the 5' RACE reads with MiXCR anew, one entry per CDR3 protein. The sample records 300,000 to 400,000 distinct CDR3 sequences, 20% to 25% being singletons. Study outcomes and limitations: SARS-CoV-2 specificity was not confirmed for second-wave clones peaking on day 37.

As to this clonotype: Its antigen is unidentified.

Source material: PBMCs or a T cell subset sorted from them (not recorded which). The receptor was derived from an adult woman who had mild COVID-19 (a few samples of this study predate the infection). Cell type and time point are not known.

CDR3 protein: CASSEGLGPRTDTQYF. For the CDR3, the DNA is TGTGCCAGCAGCGAAGGACTAGGGCCCCGCACAGATACGCAGTATTTT. J is TRBJ2-3 and V is TRBV7-2, with 7 positions matching TRBD2. The CDR3 is 16 residues long. Germline V CDR1 and CDR2: SGHTA, FQGNSA. V was pared by 5 bases and J by 1 base, with 9 bases of the junction left unmatched.